This T cell receptor beta chain was found in a study of human T cells and chemical hapten exposure (dated by TCRdb to the early 2020s). Background on the whole study: For sensitization, 2% DPC in acetone was applied to an approximately 2 cm by approximately 2 cm area of upper inner arm skin. Patch testing on the upper back used Finn chambers containing 0.01% DPC, with scoring done after 6 days according to International Contact Dermatitis Research Group standards. Blood was sampled from patients pre-sensitization (week 0) and at 2, 6 and about 24 weeks after DPC sensitization. Libraries were combined into a pool for sequencing, and differences in TCR yield between samples came mainly from small differences in library volumes within the pool. Alopecia areata with under or over 50% scalp involvement, alopecia totalis and alopecia universalis were represented in the patient cohort, which was mostly female. The study tracked peripheral blood TCR repertoire changes in vivo during primary and secondary sensitization to the hapten diphenylcyclopropenone (DPC) in alopecia patients. Blood for TCR sequencing was provided by twenty-nine alopecia patients at one to four time points (pre-sensitization, 2, 6 and 24 weeks). Throughout the study period of around 25 weeks, patients also received therapeutic DPC doses to the scalp every week. What the research found in general, with its limitations: Compared with pre-sensitization or healthy control sets, expanded TCRs formed significantly more large CDR3 similarity clusters, which is consistent with antigen-driven responses. All patients had alopecia, a presumed autoimmune disease, so their immune response might differ from that of healthy individuals. The number of PT1 expanded TCRs positively correlated with patch test score, significant at thresholds 8, 16 and 32 but not 4. Repeated subsampling changed both the strength of the expansion versus patch-test correlation and the threshold at which that correlation became significant. DPC sensitization did not change the number of TCRs with a frequency above 1 in 1000, and there was no evidence of changes in global repertoire structure.

Library method: RACE. TCRdb lists the instrument as NextSeq 500. Library preparation attached unique molecular identifiers to individual cDNA molecules for quantitative, reproducible TCR counting. Both TCR alpha and TCR beta chains were sequenced from each blood RNA sample. On the authors' methods: The median number of TCRs per sample was approximately 93,000, ranging from roughly 23,224 to 700,000. V, J and CDR3 annotation of the TCR reads was carried out using the Decombinator software suite. To make PS versus PT1 abundance plots, every sample was subsampled to the same number of TCRs (28,000). Expanded TCRs were defined as absent before sensitization and observed at least eight times at the 2-week time point. TCRdb passed the public sequencing reads through fastp at Q25 and MiXCR, retaining productive beta sequences. Each entry merges the rows of one CDR3 protein and shows their most common DNA and genes. TCRdb assigned the V and J calls; the authors' analysis was not used. For this sample there are some 170,000 distinct CDR3 sequences; about 20% appear just once. About 6.7% of the sample lies in the top ten.

The time point label of this sample denotes: patch test 1, 2 weeks after DPC sensitization. This sample's treatment or condition label indicates: therapeutic diphenylcyclopropenone sensitization with weekly scalp DPC. At each patch-test visit, blood was drawn before the patch test was applied. To be eligible, patients had to be aged 18 to 70, diagnosed with alopecia and judged suitable for DPC therapy, while pregnant patients were excluded. Total RNA was extracted from unfractionated whole blood collected in Tempus Blood RNA tubes. The junction shows trimming of 5 bases on V and 5 bases on J, plus 15 bases between the germline ends. The CDR3 spans 14 residues, from the cysteine through the phenylalanine. Only the CDR3 part of the read is kept: 42 bases, read in frame from the first base. The germline V gene yields SGHTA for CDR1 and FQGNSA for CDR2. In its sample, this clonotype was seen a few times. Its antigen target is currently unknown. Base qualities are not provided; no much larger clone lies one nucleotide away.

This chain joins TRBV7-2 to TRBJ2-5; D gene: possibly TRBD1, on 6 matching bases. This sample comprised whole blood, obtained in connection with sensitization to the hapten diphenylcyclopropenone (DPC). This TCR was recovered from a woman aged 45-65 years with alopecia areata. Some clones in this sample may be carry-over from other donors' samples. The nucleotide sequence is TGTGCCAGCAGCCCGGACCTGGGGGCCGAGACCCAGTACTTC. The resulting protein is CASSPDLGAETQYF.